This T cell receptor (beta chain) comes out of a study of blood T cell repertoires in COVID-19 (dated by TCRdb to about 2020). Concerning the study at large: Samples from collaborators originated in the United States, Italy and Spain and spanned both the acute and convalescent phases of COVID-19. The prospective study material was composed of cDNA or gDNA derived from T cells, B-cell-depleted T cells, or PBMCs. The dataset comprised deeply sampled blood TCRbeta repertoires from subjects exposed to, actively infected with, or recovered from COVID-19. The repertoires were released in a freely available public database intended as a resource for research on the immune response to SARS-CoV-2. The samples were drawn from the first 160 participants of the ongoing ImmuneRACE study and from 950 to 1,500 subjects provided by 6 global collaborators. Nearly every sample came with metadata listing a de-identified subject ID, COVID-19 status, age in years and sex. HLA class I and class II types, where available, came from metadata supplied by the sample provider rather than from assay-based typing.

Inclusive of the bounding cysteine and phenylalanine, the CDR3 is 13 residues long. The entry retains the CDR3 DNA only, 39 bases that are in frame from base 1. V is reduced by 6 bases and J by 4 bases, leaving a spacing of 10 bases between them. The CDR1 and CDR2 encoded by the germline V gene are SGHVS and FQNEAQ. The study at large found these results: The amount of clinical and demographic metadata varied by source and participant and was provided uncurated.

TCRbeta CDR3 regions were amplified from genomic DNA by means of the immunoSEQ Assay, a bias-controlled multiplex PCR. Turning to the authors' computational methods: Nucleated cell counts per sample were estimated from amplification of reference gene primers within the assay. Sequence reads were collapsed and filtered to measure the absolute abundance of every unique TCRbeta CDR3 rearrangement. For each sample, productive Simpson clonality was calculated as the square root of Simpson's diversity index over productive rearrangements. TCRdb mirrors the immuneACCESS table, restricted to in-frame sequences. Some clones are absent from its copies; in checked studies, under half trace to an unresolved V gene, and the reason for the others is unknown. V and J calls and clone size follow that table, whereas D and trimming were derived from the DNA. The sample profile shows about 140,000 clones; about 83% of them were found once. The ten most abundant clones make up roughly 17% of the sample.

As for this clone: Its antigen target is currently unknown. Per-base quality was not reported, and no clone a single base away is much larger than it.

Collaborating institutions collected whole blood in K2EDTA tubes following their own protocols. For TCRbeta analysis, collaborators shipped samples as frozen whole blood, isolated PBMCs, or DNA extracted from either of those sample types. The origin of this receptor is a man aged 45 to 65 with acute or convalescent COVID-19. Sequencing input: peripheral blood. Rearrangement joined TRBV7-8 to TRBJ1-3; no confident D gene assignment can be made. In nucleotide form, the sequence is TGTGCCAGCAGTCGTACTGCCGGAAACACCATATATTTT. This codes for CASSRTAGNTIYF.